These 31 T cell receptor beta chains originate from one sample sequenced in a study of blood T cell repertoires in COVID-19. Profiled with immunoSEQ multiplex PCR; TCRdb holds only in-frame clones, not every one. In the table there are 250,000 to 400,000 clones, 85% of which are singletons. What was sequenced was PBMCs or T cells enriched from blood (not recorded which). The receptors were sampled from a woman between 25 and 40 years old who had been exposed to COVID-19.

CDR3 in amino acids: CASSQQFLDRDSYNEQFF. The CDR3 DNA is TGTGCCAGCAGCCAACAGTTTCTAGACCGAGACTCCTACAATGAGCAGTTCTTC. The genes are TRBV3-1 (or the pseudogene TRBV3-2) and TRBJ2-1; D uncertain. CDR3 length: 18 amino acids. V lost 2 bases and J 0 bases, leaving 17 bases between the germline ends. The germline V gene has CDR1 LGHDT and CDR2 YNNKEL (reference sequence).

V is TRBV28 and J is TRBJ2-4, with TRBD1 matching over 9 bases. The length of the CDR3 is 15 residues. CDR1 and CDR2 (germline): MDHEN, SYDVKM. J lost 0 bases, V lost 5 bases, and 2 bases had no gene match. The CDR3 region has the DNA TGTGCCAGCAGTACAGGGGGCTTAGCCAAAAACATTCAGTACTTC. As protein: CASSTGGLAKNIQYF.

The chain is built from TRBV28 and TRBJ1-5; D gene unclear. Germline CDR1 MDHEN, CDR2 SYDVKM. This CDR3 comprises 12 residues. The V end was cut by 6 bases, the J end by 4 bases, with 7 bases between. CDR3 protein: CASRTLNQPQHF. In nucleotides, the CDR3 is TGTGCCAGCAGGACACTTAATCAGCCCCAGCATTTT.

This clone was seen only once. The chain links TRBV1 to TRBJ2-7; no check of the table's D call, TRBD1, against the DNA was made. TRBV1 has pseudogene status. The CDR3 has 13 residues. Here the CDR3 reads CTSSQDRGYEQYF. CDR3 nucleotides: TGCACCAGCAGCCAAGACAGGGGCTACGAGCAGTACTTC.

This clone has only one observation. The chain combines TRBV2 with TRBJ2-5; D remains unclear. The CDR3 covers 12 residues. Germline assignment: CDR1 SNHLY and CDR2 FYNNEI. The V gene lost 7 bases and the J gene lost 1 base, with 7 bases spanning the gap. CDR3 bases: TGTGCCAGCACGAAACTCCAAGAGACCCAGTACTTC. Translation: CASTKLQETQYF.

The rearrangement joins TRBV20-1 to TRBJ2-4, with 8 bases aligning to TRBD1. Germline-derived CDR1 and CDR2 are DFQATT and SNEGSKA (reference sequence). The V gene end was trimmed by 3 bases and the J gene end by 2 bases; junction bases not matched to a gene: 9. CDR3 length: 16 residues. The CDR3 protein is CSASPVGQGSKNIQYF. CDR3 DNA sequence: TGCAGTGCTAGTCCCGTCGGACAGGGTTCCAAAAACATTCAGTACTTC.

The gene calls are TRBV4-3 and TRBJ2-2; 8 nucleotides line up with TRBD1. After removal of 7 bases from V and 4 bases from J, the junction contained 8 bases not matched to a gene. Germline loops: CDR1 LGHNA, CDR2 YSLEER. This CDR3 region has 15 residues. CDR3 in amino acids: CASNAGQVGTGELFF. CDR3 in DNA: TGCGCCAGCAATGCGGGACAGGTGGGCACCGGGGAGCTGTTTTTT.

This clone showed up just once. The chain joins TRBV7-3 to TRBJ1-2; D is unresolved. Trimming removed 5 bases at V and 5 bases at J, with 15 bases between. CDR1 and CDR2 (germline): SGHTA, FQGTGA. The CDR3 has 14 residues. The DNA of the CDR3 is TGTGCCAGCAGCCCCCCCAGGCAATTGTATGGCTACACCTTC. Residues: CASSPPRQLYGYTF.

As regards this clone: The sample carries other DNA sequences with the same CDR3. This sequence joins TRBV28 and TRBJ1-1, with TRBD1 as a possible D gene (6 bases). The CDR3 loop spans 14 amino acids. The ends were cut back, 5 bases at V and 0 bases at J, with 10 bases in the middle. The V gene's germline CDR1 is MDHEN and CDR2 SYDVKM. The CDR3 region is CASSPGQLNTEAFF. The CDR3 coding sequence is TGTGCCAGCAGTCCGGGACAACTGAACACTGAAGCTTTCTTT. Together with reference TRBV28 and TRBJ1-1, the CDR3 gives the full variable domain: DVKVTQSSRYLVKRTGEKVFLECVQDMDHENMFWYRQDPGLGLRLIYFSYDVKMKEKGDIPEGYSVSREKKERFSLILESASTNQTSMYLCASSPGQLNTEAFFGQGTRLTVV.

The V call is TRBV5-6, the J call TRBJ2-7, with 10 nucleotides matching TRBD1. This CDR3 is built from 15 residues. From germline, CDR1 is SGHDT and CDR2 YYEEEE. J was trimmed by 3 bases and V by 0 bases; bases with no gene match: 3. The CDR3 sequence: CASSLAGTGDYEQYF. The CDR3 region has the DNA TGTGCCAGCAGCTTGGCGGGGACAGGGGACTACGAGCAGTACTTC.

This chain joins TRBV5-8 and TRBJ1-2; TRBD1 matches 8 bases. This CDR3 contains 14 residues. The germline gives CDR1 SGHTS, CDR2 YDEGEE. V shed 2 bases, J shed 4 bases, and the junction held 4 bases outside the gene matches. CDR3 sequence (DNA): TGTGCCAGCAGCTTTCAGGGGGCCGTCTATGGCTACACCTTC. It yields the protein CASSFQGAVYGYTF.

The CDR3 bases are TGTGCCATCAGTGTGGGCCAGCAAGAATTCTATGGCTACACCTTC. Amino acid sequence: CAISVGQQEFYGYTF. The chain links TRBV10-3 to TRBJ1-2; no firm D call. This CDR3 is 15 amino acids long. Germline CDR1 and CDR2: ENHRY and SYGVKD. Between the trimmed V and J ends, which lost 4 bases and 4 bases, there was a span of 16 bases.

The V and J genes are TRBV19 and TRBJ1-5; tentative D call: TRBD1 (5 bases). The CDR3 is 15 residues long. Germline V CDR1 and CDR2: LNHDA, SQIVND (reference sequence). V lost 3 bases to trimming and J lost 3 bases, with 12 bases between them. The chain's CDR3 is CASSISREPNQPQHF. Here the CDR3 DNA reads TGTGCCAGTAGTATTAGCAGGGAACCCAATCAGCCCCAGCATTTT.

The rearrangement uses TRBV4-1 and TRBJ2-5, with a possible D match to TRBD1 (6 bases). The CDR3 length is 15 residues. The V end was cut by 3 bases, the J end by 4 bases, with 15 bases between. Per germline, CDR1 MGHRA and CDR2 YSYEKL. The CDR3 DNA is TGCGCCAGCAGCCAGCCTATCAGGGGTAGAGAGACCCAGTACTTC. Its translation is CASSQPIRGRETQYF.

The V and J genes are TRBV7-9 and TRBJ2-3; TRBD2 matches 13 bases. The CDR3 length is 16 residues. Germline-derived CDR1 and CDR2 are SEHNR and FQNEAQ (reference sequence). V lost 4 bases and J lost 2; bases outside the gene matches: 3. The CDR3 spells CASSSGLAGSTDTQYF. The CDR3 nucleotides are TGTGCCAGCAGCTCGGGACTAGCGGGATCCACAGATACGCAGTATTTT.

The chain joins TRBV21-1 to TRBJ2-1; the table's D call, TRBD2, has no DNA check behind it. TRBV21-1 is flagged as a pseudogene. The CDR3 has 12 residues. DNA for the CDR3: TGTGCCAGCAAGGGACTAGCAAATGAGCAGTTCTTC. It yields the protein CASKGLANEQFF.

J is TRBJ1-5 and V is TRBV27; maybe TRBD1 (6 bases). The V gene's germline CDR1 is MNHEY and CDR2 SMNVEV (reference sequence). CDR3 length equals 14 residues. Trimming cost V 6 bases and J 5 bases, with 14 bases left between them. In DNA, the CDR3 is TGTGCCAGCAGCCGGGGGGCCCTAGATCAGCCCCAGCATTTT. Its translation: CASSRGALDQPQHF.

This clone was observed a single time. The V call is TRBV19, the J call TRBJ1-5; no reliable D call. The CDR3 sequence is 16 residues long. The germline gives CDR1 LNHDA, CDR2 SQIVND (reference sequence). V was shortened by 1 base and J by 0 bases, with 10 bases between the two germline ends. CDR3 loop: CASSIARQDSNQPQHF. The CDR3 nucleotides read TGTGCCAGTAGTATAGCAAGGCAGGATAGCAATCAGCCCCAGCATTTT. The whole variable domain, remainder taken from reference TRBV19 and TRBJ1-5, is DGGITQSPKYLFRKEGQNVTLSCEQNLNHDAMYWYRQDPGQGLRLIYYSQIVNDFQKGDIAEGYSVSREKKESFPLTVTSAQKNPTAFYLCASSIARQDSNQPQHFGDGTRLSIL.

This chain uses TRBV29-1 with TRBJ2-7, with 13 bases that match TRBD2. This CDR3 spans 15 amino acids. Losses at the gene ends were 0 bases for V and 2 bases for J; bases not matched to a gene: 1. The germline gives CDR1 SQVTM, CDR2 ANQGSEA. CDR3 region: CSVEETSGGTYEQYF. As DNA, the CDR3 is TGCAGCGTTGAAGAGACTAGCGGGGGGACCTACGAGCAGTACTTC.

The chain employs TRBV28 and TRBJ2-1, with 9 bases fitting TRBD1. CDR1 is MDHEN, CDR2 SYDVKM, per germline. V was pared by 8 bases and J by 3 bases, with 5 bases of the junction left unmatched. This CDR3 spans 14 amino acids. CDR3 DNA sequence: TGTGCCAGCGGGGACAGGGAACGCTACAATGAGCAGTTCTTC. Amino acid sequence: CASGDRERYNEQFF.

The J gene is TRBJ1-4, the V gene TRBV7-2; D is unclear. Germline CDR1 reads SGHTA; CDR2 reads FQGNSA. There are 13 residues in the CDR3. V gave up 5 bases and J gave up 5 bases, with 9 bases separating them. The CDR3 nucleotides are TGTGCCAGCAGCCGTATCAGGAATGAAAAACTGTTTTTT. Translated: CASSRIRNEKLFF.

The chain couples TRBV7-2 to TRBJ1-2; D is ambiguous. Trimming cost V 4 bases and J 0 bases, with 9 bases left between them. This CDR3 has 14 residues. The germline V gene has CDR1 SGHTA and CDR2 FQGNSA. This chain's CDR3 is CASSWVTTNYGYTF. CDR3 DNA: TGTGCCAGCAGCTGGGTGACTACTAACTATGGCTACACCTTC. The full variable domain, rest sourced from reference TRBV7-2 and TRBJ1-2, is GAGVSQSPSNKVTEKGKDVELRCDPISGHTALYWYRQSLGQGLEFLIYFQGNSAPDKSGLPSDRFSAERTGGSVSTLTIQRTQQEDSAVYLCASSWVTTNYGYTFGSGTRLTVV.

V and J are TRBV6-6 and TRBJ1-1; the D is unclear. This CDR3 is built from 14 residues. Germline loops: CDR1 MNHNY, CDR2 SVGAGI (reference sequence). The V gene lost 0 bases and the J gene lost 11 bases, with 16 bases spanning the gap. The CDR3 reads CASSYSNEGARAFF. CDR3 in DNA: TGTGCCAGCAGTTACTCGAACGAGGGAGCGAGGGCTTTCTTT.

Regarding this clone: A much larger clone sits a single nucleotide away, making a read error possible. Written as DNA, the CDR3 is TGTGCCAGCAGCACGACAGGGAACACTGAAGCTTTCTTT. Amino acid sequence: CASSTTGNTEAFF. The chain is built from TRBV7-3 and TRBJ1-1; tentatively, D is TRBD1 (6 bases). The CDR3 runs 13 residues. Per the germline V gene, CDR1 is SGHTA and CDR2 is FQGTGA. V lost 5 bases, J lost 1 base, and 8 bases lay in between.

The chain links TRBV4-2 to TRBJ2-5, with TRBD2 identical over 10 bases. This CDR3 region has 18 residues. Germline V gives CDR1 LGHNA, CDR2 YNFKEQ. The V and J ends lost 1 base and 5 bases, in that order; junction bases with no gene match: 13. This CDR3 is CASSQVSGLAGGHETQYF. The CDR3 bases are TGTGCCAGCAGCCAAGTGAGCGGCTTAGCGGGGGGACATGAGACCCAGTACTTC.

This sequence joins TRBV3-1 (or the pseudogene TRBV3-2) and TRBJ1-5; a possible D gene is TRBD1 (5 bases). The germline V gene has CDR1 LGHDT and CDR2 YNNKEL (reference sequence). This CDR3 contains 14 residues. Trimming shortened V by 0 bases and J by 7 bases, and 10 bases separated the two germline ends. DNA for the CDR3: TGTGCCAGCAGCCAAGACGATGGGGGGCAGCCCCAGCATTTT. Protein: CASSQDDGGQPQHF.

As concerns this clone: The identical CDR3 is also encoded by other nucleotide sequences in the sample. This sequence joins TRBV30 and TRBJ1-5; D gene ambiguous. Germline V gives CDR1 GTSNPN, CDR2 SVGIG (reference sequence). This CDR3 spans 13 amino acids. V lost 5 bases to trimming and J lost 2 bases, with 10 bases between them. The CDR3 region has the DNA TGTGCCTGGGGCCGAGAAGGCAATCAGCCCCAGCATTTT. Translation: CAWGREGNQPQHF.

This chain uses TRBV24-1 with TRBJ2-1; 7 nucleotides align to TRBD2. V was clipped by 7 bases and J by 8 bases; unmatched bases: 4. The germline CDR1 and CDR2 sequences are KGHDR and SFDVKD. The CDR3 consists of 12 residues. The CDR3 coding sequence is TGTGCCACCAGCGGGAGGATGGATGAGCAGTTCTTC. Amino acid sequence: CATSGRMDEQFF.

This rearrangement joins TRBV5-4 to TRBJ2-2, with 12 bases aligning to TRBD2. The germline V gene encodes CDR1 SGHNT and CDR2 YYREEE (reference sequence). The J segment lost 3 bases and the V segment lost 3 bases, leaving 3 bases of the junction unmatched. This CDR3 is built from 16 residues. The CDR3 is CASSSRLAGDTGELFF. CDR3 in DNA: TGTGCCAGCAGCTCCAGACTAGCGGGAGACACCGGGGAGCTGTTTTTT.

This clone was seen only once. V and J are TRBV19 and TRBJ1-1; TRBD1 matches 9 bases. J lost 6 bases, V lost 6 bases, and 8 bases had no gene match. The CDR3 loop spans 14 amino acids. Germline CDR1 reads LNHDA; CDR2 reads SQIVND (reference sequence). The CDR3 DNA sequence: TGTGCCAGTAGGCCCCAGACAGGGGGGGCTGAAGCTTTCTTT. Protein: CASRPQTGGAEAFF.

This sequence joins TRBV28 and TRBJ1-5; TRBD1 agrees at 7 bases. The germline V gene encodes CDR1 MDHEN and CDR2 SYDVKM. The CDR3 consists of 14 residues. The trim removed 4 bases at V and 4 bases at J, leaving 4 bases unmatched. This chain's CDR3 is CASSWGTVNQPQHF. The CDR3 bases are TGTGCCAGCAGTTGGGGGACAGTTAATCAGCCCCAGCATTTT.